The next 11 T cell receptor beta chains were all read from a single sample in a study of vaccination and CD4 T cells after COVID-19. These receptors have no identified antigens. Sequenced with the Oncomine TCR Beta short-read assay was DNA taken from cultured CD4+ T cells. Each CDR3 protein gets one entry after TCRdb re-called the PCR reads with MiXCR. The profile covers about 15,000 distinct CDR3 sequences, with less than 55% appearing a single time and 6.5% to 8% taken by the ten largest. The treatment is: approximately 10-day PBMC culture with coronavirus spike peptide pools or control peptides (ViraFEST assay). Sequencing was carried out using CD4+ T cells from blood, cultured in vitro. The receptors derive from a human donor who had recovered from COVID-19.

By frequency in the sample, this clonotype is medium-sized (0.01 to 0.1%). V usage is TRBV5-1 and J usage is TRBJ1-1; TRBD1 agrees at 8 bases. CDR1 is SGHRS, CDR2 YFSETQ, per germline. The CDR3 runs 14 residues. V dropped 4 bases and J dropped 11; count of bases not matched to a gene: 13. The CDR3 sequence is CASSTPDRANKAFF. CDR3 DNA: TGCGCCAGCAGCACCCCGGACAGGGCCAACAAGGCTTTCTTT. Combining the CDR3 with reference TRBV5-1 and TRBJ1-1 gives the whole variable domain KAGVTQTPRYLIKTRGQQVTLSCSPISGHRSVSWYQQTPGQGLQFLFEYFSETQRNKGNFPGRFSGRQFSNSRSEMNVSTLELGDSALYLCASSTPDRANKAFFGQGTRLTVV.

The chain has TRBV5-1 and TRBJ1-1; perhaps TRBD1 as D (6 bases). V was clipped by 2 bases and J by 0 bases, with 14 bases between them. The CDR3 is 16 amino acids. Germline V gene data show CDR1 as SGHRS and CDR2 as YFSETQ. CDR3 amino acids: CASSLSQGSMNTEAFF. CDR3 DNA sequence: TGCGCCAGCAGCTTATCACAGGGATCCATGAACACTGAAGCTTTCTTT.

V usage is TRBV18 and J usage is TRBJ2-7; weak D call: TRBD2 (6 bases). Germline lookup yields CDR1 KGHSH and CDR2 LQKENI. This CDR3 comprises 17 residues. Trimming stripped 6 bases from V and 2 bases from J, with 23 bases between. The chain's CDR3 is CASSPNAEGGLTYEQYF. The CDR3 DNA sequence: TGTGCCAGCTCGCCAAACGCTGAGGGAGGCTTGACCTACGAGCAGTACTTC. The complete variable domain, with remaining parts taken from reference TRBV18 and TRBJ2-7, reads NAGVMQNPRHLVRRRGQEARLRCSPMKGHSHVYWYRQLPEEGLKFMVYLQKENIIDESGMPKERFSAEFPKEGPSILRIQQVVRGDSAAYFCASSPNAEGGLTYEQYFGPGTRLTVT.

This chain joins TRBV28 and TRBJ2-4, with 9 bases that match TRBD1. Germline V CDR1 and CDR2: MDHEN, SYDVKM. There are 17 residues in the CDR3. V was pared by 6 bases and J by 1 base, with 10 bases of the junction left unmatched. The CDR3 region has the DNA TGTGCCAGCAGCCCCCTAACAGGGGGCACGGCCAAAAACATTCAGTACTTC. It codes for CASSPLTGGTAKNIQYF.

The genes are TRBV30 and TRBJ2-2, with 8 nucleotides matching TRBD1. The junction had 5 bases not matched to a gene; V was cut back by 6 bases and J by 5 bases. This CDR3 is built from 13 residues. Germline loops: CDR1 GTSNPN, CDR2 SVGIG (reference sequence). The CDR3 DNA is TGTGCCTGCCGTTGGACAGGGACCGGGGAGCTGTTTTTT. The encoded protein is CACRWTGTGELFF.

The gene calls are TRBV2 and TRBJ2-2; no firm D call. Germline CDR1 is SNHLY and CDR2 is FYNNEI. The V and J ends lost 7 bases and 3 bases respectively, with 9 bases between them. This CDR3 has 13 residues. The CDR3 DNA follows: TGTGCCAGCAATCCCTCGGACACCGGGGAGCTGTTTTTT. It yields the protein CASNPSDTGELFF.

This clonotype came up a few times. This sequence joins TRBV20-1 and TRBJ1-1, with TRBD1 matching over 7 bases. Trimming at V came to 6 bases and at J to 1 base, leaving 8 bases not matched to a gene. The CDR3 is 14 residues long. The germline gives CDR1 DFQATT, CDR2 SNEGSKA (reference sequence). CDR3 in amino acids: CSATRGPGNTEAFF. Written as DNA, the CDR3 is TGCAGTGCGACTAGGGGGCCTGGGAACACTGAAGCTTTCTTT.

About this clonotype: The junction differs from germline at one of its ends, possibly a read error. The V call is TRBV2, the J call TRBJ1-2; D not certain. This CDR3 has 20 residues. From germline, CDR1 is SNHLY and CDR2 FYNNEI. The CDR3 DNA reads TGTGCCAGCAGTGTCAGCGGGCGTCAAGGCAGTCGGATAAGTAACTATAGCTACACCTTC. Its translation is CASSVSGRQGSRISNYSYTF.

Here the CDR3 DNA reads TGTGCCACCAGTGAAACACGGGACAAGCCCCAGCATTTT. It yields the protein CATSETRDKPQHF. The chain joins TRBV24-1 to TRBJ1-5; possible D gene TRBD1, 6 bases. Trimming left V 4 bases short and J 8 bases short, with 11 bases between. In germline, CDR1 is KGHDR, CDR2 SFDVKD. The CDR3 extends over 13 amino acids.

The chain employs TRBV27 and TRBJ2-1, with TRBD2 matching over 14 bases. The CDR3 totals 14 residues. In germline, CDR1 is MNHEY, CDR2 SMNVEV (reference sequence). V lost 5 bases to trimming and J lost 7 bases; unmatched junction nucleotides: 1. This chain's CDR3 is CASSGTSGRNEQFF. CDR3 nucleotide sequence: TGTGCCAGCAGTGGGACTAGCGGGAGAAATGAGCAGTTCTTC.

The V call is TRBV2, the J call TRBJ2-2; perhaps TRBD2 as D (6 bases). This CDR3 is 15 amino acids long. Germline CDR1 is SNHLY and CDR2 is FYNNEI. The V end lost 4 bases, the J end lost 2 bases, and 11 bases lay between the germline ends. The CDR3 sequence is CASSVAGLNTGELFF. The CDR3 DNA reads TGTGCCAGCAGTGTCGCTGGACTAAACACCGGGGAGCTGTTTTTT.